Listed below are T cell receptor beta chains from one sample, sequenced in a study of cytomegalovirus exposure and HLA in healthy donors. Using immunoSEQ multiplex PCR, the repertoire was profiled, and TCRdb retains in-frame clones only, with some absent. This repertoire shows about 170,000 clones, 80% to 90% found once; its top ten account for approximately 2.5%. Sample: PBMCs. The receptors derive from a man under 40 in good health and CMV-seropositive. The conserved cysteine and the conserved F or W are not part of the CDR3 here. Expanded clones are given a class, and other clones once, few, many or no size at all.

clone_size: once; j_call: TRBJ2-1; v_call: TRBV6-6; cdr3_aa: ASSPGLVGNEQF
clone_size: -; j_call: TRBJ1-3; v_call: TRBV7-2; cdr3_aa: ASSSGTGVSSGNTIY
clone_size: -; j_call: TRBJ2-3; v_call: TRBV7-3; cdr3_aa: ASSFSRGTDTQY
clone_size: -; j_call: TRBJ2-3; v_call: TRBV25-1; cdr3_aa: ASSSSGRTDTQY
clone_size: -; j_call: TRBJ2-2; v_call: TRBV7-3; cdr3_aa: ASSLTSTYEGTGELF
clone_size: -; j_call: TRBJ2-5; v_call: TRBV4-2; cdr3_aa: ASSQDEAEETQY
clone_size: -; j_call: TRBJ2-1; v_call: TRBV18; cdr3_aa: ASTPPGAVYNEQF
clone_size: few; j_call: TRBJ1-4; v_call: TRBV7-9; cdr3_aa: ASSKGQGWKLF
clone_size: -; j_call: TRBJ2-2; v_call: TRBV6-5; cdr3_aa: ASGLAGRASGELF
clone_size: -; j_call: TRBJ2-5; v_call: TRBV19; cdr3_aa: ASSPGQGWFQETQY
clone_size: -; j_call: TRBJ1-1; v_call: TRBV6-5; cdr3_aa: ASRYREGDTEAF
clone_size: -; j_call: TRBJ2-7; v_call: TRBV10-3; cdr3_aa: AISGGGGRFEQY
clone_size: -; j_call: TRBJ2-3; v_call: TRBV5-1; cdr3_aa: ASYAGGFTDTQY
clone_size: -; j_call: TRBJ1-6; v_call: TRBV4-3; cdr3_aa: ASSQGQLYNSPLH